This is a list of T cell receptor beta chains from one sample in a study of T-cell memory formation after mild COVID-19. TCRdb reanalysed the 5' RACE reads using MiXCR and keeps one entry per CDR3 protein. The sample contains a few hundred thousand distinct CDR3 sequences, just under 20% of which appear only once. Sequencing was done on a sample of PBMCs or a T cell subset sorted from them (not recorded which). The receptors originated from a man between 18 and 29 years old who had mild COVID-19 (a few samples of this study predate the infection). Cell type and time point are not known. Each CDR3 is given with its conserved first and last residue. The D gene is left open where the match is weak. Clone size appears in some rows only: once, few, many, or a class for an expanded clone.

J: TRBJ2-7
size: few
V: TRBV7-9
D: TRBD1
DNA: TGTGCCAGCACGCTCCTTTTGGGACAGGGAAGCTACGAGCAGTACTTC
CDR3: CASTLLLGQGSYEQYF

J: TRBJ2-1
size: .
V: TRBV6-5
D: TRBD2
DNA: TGTGCCAGCAAAACTAGCGGGTACAATGAGCAGTTCTTC
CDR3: CASKTSGYNEQFF

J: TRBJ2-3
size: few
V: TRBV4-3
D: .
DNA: TGCGCCAGCAGCCAAGGGGCGCAATTTAAGCTCCCAGATACGCAGTATTTT
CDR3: CASSQGAQFKLPDTQYF

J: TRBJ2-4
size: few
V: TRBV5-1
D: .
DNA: TGCGCCAGCAGCTTGTCAGTGTCCAAAAACATTCAGTACTTC
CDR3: CASSLSVSKNIQYF

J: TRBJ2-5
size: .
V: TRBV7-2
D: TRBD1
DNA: TGTGCCAGCAGCTCCCCGACAGGGGTAGAAGAGACCCAGTACTTC
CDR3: CASSSPTGVEETQYF

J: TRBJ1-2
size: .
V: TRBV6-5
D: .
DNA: TGTGCCAGCAGTCGTGGGGCAGACTATGGCTACACCTTC
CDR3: CASSRGADYGYTF

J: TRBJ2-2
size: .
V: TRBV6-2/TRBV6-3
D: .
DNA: TGTGCCAGCCGAGTAGGAGGGGGCCGGGAGCTGTTTTTT
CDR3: CASRVGGGRELFF

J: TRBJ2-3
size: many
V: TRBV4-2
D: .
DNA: TGTGCCAGCAGCCAATGGGCCGGGGCCGACTTGGATACGCAGTATTTT
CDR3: CASSQWAGADLDTQYF

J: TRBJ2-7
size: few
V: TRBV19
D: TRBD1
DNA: TGTGCCAGTAGTACGTTGGACAGGGGAAGCTCCTACGAGCAGTACTTC
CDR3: CASSTLDRGSSYEQYF

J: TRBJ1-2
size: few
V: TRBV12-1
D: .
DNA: TGTGCCAGCACCCGCTTTCTTACTAACTATGGCTACACCTTC
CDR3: CASTRFLTNYGYTF

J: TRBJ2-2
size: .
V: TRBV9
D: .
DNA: TGTGCCAGCAGCGTAGACTGGGGTACCGGGGAGCTGTTTTTT
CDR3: CASSVDWGTGELFF

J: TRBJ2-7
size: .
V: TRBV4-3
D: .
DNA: TGCGCCAGCAGCCAGTTAGCCGGGCCCTCCTACGAGCAGTACTTC
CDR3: CASSQLAGPSYEQYF

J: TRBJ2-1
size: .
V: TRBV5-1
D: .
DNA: TGCGCCAGCAGCTCTGGACTAAGGTTAGTCTATGAGCAGTTCTTC
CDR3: CASSSGLRLVYEQFF

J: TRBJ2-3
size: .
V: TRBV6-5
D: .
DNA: TGTGCCAGCAGTTACGGGTCATTGGCAGATACGCAGTATTTT
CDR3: CASSYGSLADTQYF

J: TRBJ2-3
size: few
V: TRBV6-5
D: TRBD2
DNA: TGTGCCAGCAGTTACTCCGGGACTAGTGGCGCAGATACGCAGTATTTT
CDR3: CASSYSGTSGADTQYF

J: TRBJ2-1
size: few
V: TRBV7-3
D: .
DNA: TGTGCCAGCAGCTACGGCTGGCCGAGCTCCTACAATGAGCAGTTCTTC
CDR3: CASSYGWPSSYNEQFF

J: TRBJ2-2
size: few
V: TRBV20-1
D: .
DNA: TGCAGTGCTACAGGACCCGAACGGGAGCTGTTTTTT
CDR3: CSATGPERELFF

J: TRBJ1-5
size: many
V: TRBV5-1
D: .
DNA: TGCGCCAGCAGCTTTTCCCCTGATCAGCCCCAGCATTTT
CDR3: CASSFSPDQPQHF

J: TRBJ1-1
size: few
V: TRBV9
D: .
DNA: TGTGCCAGCAGCCCCCGTGGTGACCCGAACACTGAAGCTTTCTTT
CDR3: CASSPRGDPNTEAFF

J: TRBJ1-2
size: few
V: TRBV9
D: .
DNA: TGTGCCAGCAGCGCAGCAGGGAATGGCTACACCTTC
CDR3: CASSAAGNGYTF

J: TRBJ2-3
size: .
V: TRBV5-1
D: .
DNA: TGCGCCAGCAGCTTGGATCAGGCCGCGCAGTATTTT
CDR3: CASSLDQAAQYF

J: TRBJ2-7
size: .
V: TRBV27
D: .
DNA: TGTGCCAGCAGCCCAGGGCTGCGGCCCTACGAGCAGTACTTC
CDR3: CASSPGLRPYEQYF

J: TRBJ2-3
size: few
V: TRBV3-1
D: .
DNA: TGTGCCAGCAGCCAACGGTACTCGGCAGATACGCAGTATTTT
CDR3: CASSQRYSADTQYF

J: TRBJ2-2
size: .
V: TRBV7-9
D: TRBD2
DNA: TGTGCCAGCAGCGGGCGAGCGGGAAACACCGGGGAGCTGTTTTTT
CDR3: CASSGRAGNTGELFF

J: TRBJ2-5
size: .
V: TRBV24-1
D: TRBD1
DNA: TGTGCCACCAGGGGGACAGGGGAAATGGGCCAGTACTTC
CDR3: CATRGTGEMGQYF

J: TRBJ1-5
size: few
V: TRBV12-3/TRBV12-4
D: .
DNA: TGTGCCAGCAGTTTCGCCCAGCGACCCAATCAGCCCCAGCATTTT
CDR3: CASSFAQRPNQPQHF

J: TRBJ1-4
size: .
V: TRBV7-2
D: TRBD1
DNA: TGTGCCAGCAGCGGACAGGTTAATGAAAAACTGTTTTTT
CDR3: CASSGQVNEKLFF

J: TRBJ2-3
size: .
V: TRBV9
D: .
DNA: TGTGCCAGCAGCGATACGGTGGGGGTTGTGCAGTATTTT
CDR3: CASSDTVGVVQYF

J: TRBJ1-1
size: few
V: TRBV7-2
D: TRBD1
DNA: TGTGCCAGCAGCGTTAACAGGGGCACTGAAGCTTTCTTT
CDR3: CASSVNRGTEAFF

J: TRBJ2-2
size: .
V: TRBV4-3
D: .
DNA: TGCGCCAGCAGCCCGCGGGGACTTTTGAACACCGGGGAGCTGTTTTTT
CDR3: CASSPRGLLNTGELFF

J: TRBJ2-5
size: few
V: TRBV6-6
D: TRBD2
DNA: TGTGCCAGCAGTTCCTCGGCTAGCGGGGGGGCGAAGACCCAGTACTTC
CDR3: CASSSSASGGAKTQYF

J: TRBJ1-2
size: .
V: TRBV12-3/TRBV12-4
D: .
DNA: TGTGCCAGCAGTTTAGCTGGGGGGAGGGCCTATGGCTACACCTTC
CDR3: CASSLAGGRAYGYTF

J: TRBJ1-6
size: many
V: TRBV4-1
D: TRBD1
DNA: TGCGCCAGCAGCCAATGGGGCCAGGGGGCCTCACCCCTCCACTTT
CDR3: CASSQWGQGASPLHF

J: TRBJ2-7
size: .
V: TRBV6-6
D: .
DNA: TGTGCCAGCTCTATGGGGGGAGCAGGCGAGCAGTACTTC
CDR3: CASSMGGAGEQYF

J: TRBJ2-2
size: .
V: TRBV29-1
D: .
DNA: TGCAGCGTTCCCTCGGGAGAGAACACCGGGGAGCTGTTTTTT
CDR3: CSVPSGENTGELFF

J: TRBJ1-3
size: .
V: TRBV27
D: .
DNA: TGTGCCAGCAGTGCAGACAGATTCTCTGGAAACACCATATATTTT
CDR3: CASSADRFSGNTIYF

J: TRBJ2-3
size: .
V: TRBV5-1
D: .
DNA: TGCGCCAGCAGCTACGATCCGGCAGATACGCAGTATTTT
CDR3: CASSYDPADTQYF

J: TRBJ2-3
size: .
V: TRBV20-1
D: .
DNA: TGCAGTGCTAGAGTGGCGGGGTTCACAGATACGCAGTATTTT
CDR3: CSARVAGFTDTQYF

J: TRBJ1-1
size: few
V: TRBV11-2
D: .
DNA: TGTGCCAGCAGCCAAGGTCTGGGGGAAGCTTTCTTT
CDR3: CASSQGLGEAFF

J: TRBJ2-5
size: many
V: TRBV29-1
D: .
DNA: TGCAGCGTTGCGCCGGCCGCCGGAGAGACCCAGTACTTC
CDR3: CSVAPAAGETQYF

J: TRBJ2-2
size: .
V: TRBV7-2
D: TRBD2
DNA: TGTGCCAGCAGCGTGACTAGCGGGGCCCAGGGAACCGGGGAGCTGTTTTTT
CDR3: CASSVTSGAQGTGELFF

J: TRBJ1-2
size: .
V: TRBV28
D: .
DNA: TGTGCCAGCAGTCTCACCAAAAATCCGGGACCCGGCCGCGCTTCCTACACCTTC
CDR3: CASSLTKNPGPGRASYTF

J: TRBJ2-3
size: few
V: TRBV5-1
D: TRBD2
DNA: TGCGCCAGCAGCTTTACTACGGGGGGGCCGATCAAAGATACGCAGTATTTT
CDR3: CASSFTTGGPIKDTQYF

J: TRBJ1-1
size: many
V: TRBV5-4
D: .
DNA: TGTGCCAGCAGCTTGGAGGGGCCTTCGGGCACTGAAGCTTTCTTT
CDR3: CASSLEGPSGTEAFF

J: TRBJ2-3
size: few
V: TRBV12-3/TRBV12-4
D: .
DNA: TGTGCCAGCAGTTTCCTCCTAGACCAGGGCACAGATACGCAGTATTTT
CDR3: CASSFLLDQGTDTQYF